These 8 T cell receptor beta chains came from one sample sequenced in a study of blood T cells in healthy people across ages. Primers used in a second PCR of roughly 7 to 11 cycles were a sample-barcoded 5' primer and a J-beta primer mix. One entry per CDR3 protein, called by TCRdb with MiXCR from the 5' RACE reads. Of over 1,500,000 distinct CDR3 sequences listed, around 50% are singletons. The sample was blood. The origin of the receptors is a woman aged 40 to 55 in good health.

The chain recombines TRBV5-6 with TRBJ2-7; either TRBD1 or TRBD2 may supply D (7 bases each). The CDR3 length is 15 residues. Per the germline V gene, CDR1 is SGHDT and CDR2 is YYEEEE. V gave up 2 bases and J gave up 1 base, with 13 bases separating them. In DNA, the CDR3 is TGTGCCAGCAGCTTAGCGGGACAGCTTTCCTACGAGCAGTACTTC. It encodes CASSLAGQLSYEQYF.

The chain joins TRBV6-2 or TRBV6-3 to TRBJ2-3; D is tentatively TRBD1 or TRBD2 (6 bases each). V shed 7 bases and J shed 0 bases, with 14 bases lying between them. CDR3 size: 15 residues. Germline CDR1 reads MNHEY; CDR2 reads SVGEGT. CDR3 residues: CASTRGGTSTDTQYF. Here the CDR3 DNA reads TGTGCCAGCACCAGAGGGGGGACTAGCACAGATACGCAGTATTTT.

The V call is TRBV7-9, the J call TRBJ2-3, with 8 nucleotides matching TRBD1. CDR1 is SEHNR, CDR2 FQNEAQ, per germline (reference sequence). CDR3 length: 17 amino acids. V was pared by 3 bases and J by 0 bases, with 8 bases of the junction left unmatched. The CDR3 is CASSFGTGAPSTDTQYF. The CDR3 DNA follows: TGTGCCAGCAGCTTTGGGACAGGCGCCCCTAGCACAGATACGCAGTATTTT.

A note on this clonotype: With a much larger clone just one base away, this may be a read error. The gene calls are TRBV18 and TRBJ2-3; D gene uncertain. The germline V gene encodes CDR1 KGHSH and CDR2 LQKENI. Trimming stripped 1 base from V and 4 bases from J, with 30 bases between. The CDR3 runs to 21 residues. In nucleotides, the CDR3 is TGTGCCAGCTCACCACTACTGGGAACCGGTCCCCCCGCAAGTTCCCCAGATACGCAGTATTTT. Encoded protein: CASSPLLGTGPPASSPDTQYF.

This clonotype was picked up a small number of times. The chain carries TRBV4-3 and TRBJ2-7; the D gene is possibly TRBD2 (5 bases). In germline, CDR1 is LGHNA, CDR2 YSLEER. CDR3 size: 14 residues. The ends were cut back, 0 bases at V and 4 bases at J, with 10 bases in the middle. The CDR3 DNA follows: TGCGCCAGCAGCCAAGATGCGGCGGGTTACGAGCAGTACTTC. Protein product: CASSQDAAGYEQYF.

The chain joins TRBV4-3 to TRBJ2-7; D is perhaps TRBD1 (5 bases). With 0 bases removed from V and 2 bases from J, the gap between germline ends came to 14 bases. Germline CDR1 is LGHNA and CDR2 is YSLEER. This CDR3 contains 16 residues. The CDR3 nucleotides are TGCGCCAGCAGCCAAGACGGCAGGGAAGGCGCCTACGAGCAGTACTTC. Protein sequence: CASSQDGREGAYEQYF.

The chain recombines TRBV14 with TRBJ2-2; perhaps TRBD1 as D (5 bases). The germline V gene encodes CDR1 SGHDN and CDR2 FVKESK. The CDR3 runs to 17 residues. V was clipped by 4 bases and J by 1 base, with 16 bases between them. CDR3 residues: CASSPPNHRRNTGELFF. CDR3 coding DNA: TGTGCCAGCAGCCCCCCGAACCACAGGCGGAACACCGGGGAGCTGTTTTTT.

This sequence joins TRBV6-1 and TRBJ2-3, with 8 bases lining up with TRBD2. V lost 6 bases, J lost 1 base, and 15 bases stayed unmatched. CDR3 length equals 18 residues. Looked up from germline, CDR1 is MNHNS and CDR2 is SASEGT. In DNA form, the CDR3 reads TGTGCCAGCAGATTCAAGCAAGGACTAGCAGGTGGCACAGATACGCAGTATTTT. It specifies CASRFKQGLAGGTDTQYF.